These T cell receptor beta chains were read from a single sample in a study of cytomegalovirus exposure and HLA in healthy donors. Libraries were prepared by immunoSEQ multiplex PCR; TCRdb keeps only in-frame clonotypes and omits some of them. Seen in this sample are 150,000 to 200,000 clones; the ten most common clones hold about 6.8%. Sequencing input: PBMCs. The receptors stem from a man younger than 40 in good health and CMV-seronegative. Each CDR3 is given with its conserved first and last residue. D genes are given only for firm matches.

V	J	D	DNA	CDR3
TRBV29-1	TRBJ2-7	.	TGCAGCGTTTTACAGGGATCCTACGAGCAGTACTTC	CSVLQGSYEQYF
TRBV7-2	TRBJ1-1	TRBD1	TGTGCCAGCAGCCCCGGACAGGGCGGCACTGAAGCTTTCTTT	CASSPGQGGTEAFF
TRBV6-1	TRBJ1-2	.	TGTGCCAGCGATTTCGGACTCGGCTACACCTTC	CASDFGLGYTF
TRBV10-3	TRBJ1-2	TRBD1	TGTGCCATCAGGCCTGACAGGGGATTCGGTGGCTACACCTTC	CAIRPDRGFGGYTF
TRBV6-5	TRBJ2-1	.	TGTGCCAGCAGTTATTCCGGGACAACGGCCAATGAGCAGTTCTTC	CASSYSGTTANEQFF
TRBV9	TRBJ2-4	TRBD2	TGTGCCAGCAGCGCCGGAGCGAGGGAGCGGGATAAAAACATTCAGTACTTC	CASSAGARERDKNIQYF
TRBV6-5	TRBJ1-1	.	TGTGCCAGCAGTGCAGGGACACGGAACACTGAAGCTTTCTTT	CASSAGTRNTEAFF
TRBV19	TRBJ1-2	.	TGTGCCAGTAGTGTACAGGCAGGGGTCACCTTC	CASSVQAGVTF
TRBV18	TRBJ2-7	TRBD2	TGTGCCAGCTCACCAAGGGGACTAGCGGGAGGCGCACCGGGCGAGCAGTACTTC	CASSPRGLAGGAPGEQYF
TRBV15	TRBJ2-5	.	TGTGCCACCAGCAGAGCCTCGGGTCAAGAGACCCAGTACTTC	CATSRASGQETQYF
TRBV9	TRBJ1-6	TRBD1	TGTGCCAGCAGCGTTGGAGGGGGCATTGATTCACCCCTCCACTTT	CASSVGGGIDSPLHF
TRBV30	TRBJ2-1	TRBD2	TGTGCCTGGGGGGGGACTAGCCAGGGGGGTGAGCAGTTCTTC	CAWGGTSQGGEQFF
TRBV27	TRBJ2-7	.	TGTGCCAGCAGTTCCCGGGTGTCTCCGGAAAGGGGGGAGCAGTACTTC	CASSSRVSPERGEQYF
TRBV7-8	TRBJ1-2	TRBD1	TGTGCCAGCAGCTTAGAATCAGGGACAGGGAAAAGAAACTATGGCTACACCTTC	CASSLESGTGKRNYGYTF
TRBV10-3	TRBJ2-3	TRBD1	TGTGCCATCAGTGCGCCGACAGGGGGAGGCACAGATACGCAGTATTTT	CAISAPTGGGTDTQYF
TRBV15	TRBJ2-5	.	TGTGCCACCAGCAGAGAGCTCTGGGCTCAAGAGACCCAGTACTTC	CATSRELWAQETQYF
TRBV28	TRBJ2-1	TRBD2	TGTGCCAGCAGCTCAAGGCGGCGGGGGAGGGCCAATGAGCAGTTCTTC	CASSSRRRGRANEQFF
TRBV9	TRBJ2-5	.	TGTGCCAGCAGCCAACAGGGTGGGGAGACCCAGTACTTC	CASSQQGGETQYF
TRBV7-3	TRBJ2-7	TRBD2	TGTGCCAGCAGCTCAGGCGGGGGGTACGAGCAGTACTTC	CASSSGGGYEQYF
TRBV18	TRBJ1-2	TRBD1	TGTGCCAGCTCACCACAAGGGACAGGGCCTTTGAATGGCTACACCTTC	CASSPQGTGPLNGYTF
TRBV19	TRBJ1-6	TRBD1	TGTGCCAGTAGTGCGGACAGGCCGGTTGGGTCCTCCTATAATTCACCCCTCCACTTT	CASSADRPVGSSYNSPLHF
TRBV19	TRBJ1-3	.	TGTGCCAGTAGTATACCGGCAGGGGCTTCCGGAAACACCATATATTTT	CASSIPAGASGNTIYF
TRBV7-2	TRBJ2-7	TRBD1	TGTGCCAGCAGCCTATGGACAGGGGGCCCCTACGAGCAGTACTTC	CASSLWTGGPYEQYF
TRBV2	TRBJ1-5	.	TGTGCCAGCAGTGGGTCGGGGAGAGGGCAGCCCCAGCATTTT	CASSGSGRGQPQHF
TRBV11-2	TRBJ2-5	.	TGTGCCAGCAGCTCAGGAGAGACCCAGTACTTC	CASSSGETQYF
TRBV2	TRBJ2-1	TRBD2	TGTGCCAGCAGTGGCCCGACGACGACTAGCAGTGCCTCCTACAATGAGCAGTTCTTC	CASSGPTTTSSASYNEQFF
TRBV7-9	TRBJ2-5	.	TGTGCCAGCAGCTTAGGGTCCAATACCGGTGAGACCCAGTACTTC	CASSLGSNTGETQYF
TRBV9	TRBJ2-6	TRBD1	TGTGCCAGCAGCGCCGTTACAGGGGCCTCTGGGGCCAACGTCCTGACTTTC	CASSAVTGASGANVLTF
TRBV2	TRBJ1-6	TRBD1	TGTGCCAGCAGTTTTCCCGGGACAGGGGGATCACCCCTCCACTTT	CASSFPGTGGSPLHF
TRBV7-3	TRBJ2-3	TRBD2	TGTGCCAGCAGTTCTAGCGGTAGCACAGATACGCAGTATTTT	CASSSSGSTDTQYF